These 19 T cell receptor beta chains were all obtained from the same sample, sequenced in a study of blood T cell repertoires in COVID-19. Assay used: immunoSEQ multiplex PCR; TCRdb lists only in-frame clones, some missing. The sample lists about 380,000 clones, 85% seen once, with around 3.4% in the top ten. The sample comprised peripheral blood. The receptors originated from a woman between 18 and 30 years old with acute or convalescent COVID-19.

The rearrangement uses TRBV19 and TRBJ2-5; D perhaps matches TRBD1 (5 bases). There are 15 residues in the CDR3. Germline loops: CDR1 LNHDA, CDR2 SQIVND (reference sequence). Deletions cut 2 bases from V and 4 bases from J, with 14 bases between. CDR3 in amino acids: CASSIFGRVGETQYF. DNA for the CDR3: TGTGCCAGTAGTATATTCGGCAGGGTGGGAGAGACCCAGTACTTC.

The chain joins TRBV6-5 to TRBJ1-1; D perhaps matches TRBD1 (5 bases). The CDR3 sequence is 16 residues long. The V and J ends lost 2 bases and 0 bases respectively, with 13 bases between them. CDR1 is MNHEY, CDR2 SVGAGI, per germline. The CDR3 loop is CASSYALREVNTEAFF. CDR3 DNA: TGTGCCAGCAGTTACGCCCTCAGGGAGGTGAACACTGAAGCTTTCTTT.

The rearrangement links TRBV6-4 to TRBJ1-3, with TRBD1 matching 8 bases. Germline lookup yields CDR1 MRHNA and CDR2 SNTAGT. The ends lost 4 bases at V and 4 bases at J; junction bases unmatched: 3. CDR3 length: 14 residues. The CDR3 DNA reads TGTGCCAGCAGTGTTGGGACAGGCGGAAACACCATATATTTT. Translation gives CASSVGTGGNTIYF.

The chain joins TRBV6-5 to TRBJ2-1; 7 bases fit TRBD2. After removal of 6 bases from V and 7 bases from J, the junction contained 12 bases not matched to a gene. Germline CDR1 MNHEY, CDR2 SVGAGI. CDR3 length equals 15 residues. CDR3 in amino acids: CASRSHAGGGNEQFF. CDR3 sequence (DNA): TGTGCCAGCAGATCACACGCTGGGGGGGGAAATGAGCAGTTCTTC.

The chain is built from TRBV4-2 and TRBJ1-6, with a possible D match to TRBD1 (6 bases). Trimming shortened V by 4 bases and J by 8 bases, and 12 bases separated the two germline ends. The CDR3 runs 14 residues. Per germline, CDR1 LGHNA and CDR2 YNFKEQ. The chain's CDR3 is CASSLRDTDSPLHF. The DNA of the CDR3 is TGTGCCAGCAGCCTCCGGGACACAGATTCACCCCTCCACTTT.

J is TRBJ1-3 and V is TRBV6-5; 9 positions agree with TRBD1. The germline V gene has CDR1 MNHEY and CDR2 SVGAGI. The CDR3 length is 16 residues. J gave up 4 bases and V 4 bases, and 8 bases lay outside the gene matches. Written as DNA, the CDR3 is TGTGCCAGCAGTTCGAGGGGACAGGGAACGGGAAACACCATATATTTT. This codes for CASSSRGQGTGNTIYF.

V gene TRBV5-4 combines with J gene TRBJ2-5; 10 nucleotides match TRBD2. The CDR3 runs to 15 residues. CDR1 SGHNT and CDR2 YYREEE come from the germline V gene (reference sequence). V dropped 1 base and J dropped 5; count of bases not matched to a gene: 5. The CDR3 DNA is TGTGCCAGCAGCTTGTTAGCGGGAGGAGGGGAGACCCAGTACTTC. Protein sequence: CASSLLAGGGETQYF.

V usage is TRBV5-1 and J usage is TRBJ1-2; TRBD1 aligns across 8 bases. CDR3 length equals 14 residues. The trim removed 4 bases at V and 3 bases at J, leaving 5 bases unmatched. The germline V gene encodes CDR1 SGHRS and CDR2 YFSETQ. Written as DNA, the CDR3 is TGCGCCAGCAGCGCGTTGGACAGGGACTATGGCTACACCTTC. Protein sequence: CASSALDRDYGYTF.

The rearrangement uses TRBV4-2 and TRBJ1-2, with D possibly TRBD1 on 6 matching bases. The CDR3 loop spans 15 amino acids. From germline, CDR1 is LGHNA and CDR2 YNFKEQ. Trimming left V 0 bases short and J 7 bases short, with 15 bases between. CDR3 region: CASSQDQGILGGYTF. Here the CDR3 DNA reads TGTGCCAGCAGCCAAGATCAGGGGATACTGGGTGGCTACACCTTC.

The chain joins TRBV3-1 (or the pseudogene TRBV3-2) to TRBJ1-1, with 9 nucleotides matching TRBD1. CDR1 is LGHDT, CDR2 YNNKEL, per germline (reference sequence). CDR3 length: 14 amino acids. V shed 1 base, J shed 3 bases, and the junction held 0 bases outside the gene matches. CDR3 coding DNA: TGTGCCAGCAGCCAAGGGGACAGGGACACTGAAGCTTTCTTT. Protein sequence: CASSQGDRDTEAFF.

The rearrangement joins TRBV27 to TRBJ2-4; 11 bases are a match to TRBD2. This CDR3 comprises 14 residues. Trimming cost V 9 bases and J 0 bases; bases outside gene matches: 1. From germline, CDR1 is MNHEY and CDR2 SMNVEV (reference sequence). CDR3 region: CARTSGGAKNIQYF. The CDR3 bases are TGTGCCAGAACTAGCGGGGGAGCCAAAAACATTCAGTACTTC.

This clone showed up just a few times. This chain links TRBV7-9 with TRBJ1-6; D unclear. Trimming took 1 base from V and 8 from J, leaving 9 bases between them. The CDR3 runs 14 residues. Germline CDR1 SEHNR, CDR2 FQNEAQ (reference sequence). CDR3 amino acids: CASSLDSSYSPLHF. The CDR3 bases are TGTGCCAGCAGCTTAGACAGCAGCTATTCACCCCTCCACTTT.

V gene TRBV7-3 combines with J gene TRBJ2-2, with TRBD2 matching 7 bases. This CDR3 is built from 16 residues. CDR1 is SGHTA, CDR2 FQGTGA, per germline. The ends lost 5 bases at V and 5 bases at J; junction bases unmatched: 11. The DNA for the CDR3 is TGTGCCAGCAGCCCCTCTAGCGGAGGTTATACCGGGGAGCTGTTTTTT. Translation gives CASSPSSGGYTGELFF. The full variable domain, rest sourced from reference TRBV7-3 and TRBJ2-2, is GAGVSQTPSNKVTEKGKYVELRCDPISGHTALYWYRQSLGQGPEFLIYFQGTGAADDSGLPNDRFFAVRPEGSVSTLKIQRTERGDSAVYLCASSPSSGGYTGELFFGEGSRLTVL.

The CDR3 is CASKEGDRNYGYTF. CDR3 DNA sequence: TGTGCCAGTAAGGAAGGGGACAGGAACTATGGCTACACCTTC. This chain uses TRBV19 with TRBJ1-2; 8 bases are shared with TRBD1. Germline loops: CDR1 LNHDA, CDR2 SQIVND (reference sequence). Trimming at V came to 7 bases and at J to 2 bases, leaving 6 bases not matched to a gene. The CDR3 extends over 14 amino acids.

The chain couples TRBV10-3 to TRBJ2-7, with 7 bases lining up with TRBD1. Germline lookup yields CDR1 ENHRY and CDR2 SYGVKD. The CDR3 sequence is 16 residues long. V lost 6 bases to trimming and J lost 0 bases; unmatched junction nucleotides: 11. The DNA for the CDR3 is TGTGCCATCAGCTTCTTGACCCGGGACAGCTCCTACGAGCAGTACTTC. It translates to CAISFLTRDSSYEQYF.

The table lists this clone with a count of one. The chain couples TRBV5-1 to TRBJ1-3; no clear D. Germline values: CDR1 SGHRS, CDR2 YFSETQ. CDR3 length: 13 residues. With 0 bases removed from V and 1 base from J, the gap between germline ends came to 2 bases. DNA of the CDR3: TGCGCCAGCAGCTTGGCTTCTGGAAACACCATATATTTT. Encoded protein: CASSLASGNTIYF.

The chain couples TRBV7-9 to TRBJ1-2; D is undetermined. The length of the CDR3 is 13 residues. The V and J ends lost 1 base and 4 bases respectively, with 7 bases between them. Germline V CDR1 and CDR2: SEHNR, FQNEAQ (reference sequence). The DNA of the CDR3 is TGTGCCAGCAGCTTAGGCCAGTTCTATGGCTACACCTTC. Encoded protein: CASSLGQFYGYTF.

This clone has only a few counts. This rearrangement joins TRBV7-9 to TRBJ1-2; 9 nucleotides match TRBD1. CDR3 length equals 15 residues. The V gene's germline CDR1 is SEHNR and CDR2 FQNEAQ (reference sequence). Trimming cost V 5 bases and J 7 bases; bases outside gene matches: 11. CDR3 coding DNA: TGTGCCAGCAGCCCCCCTGGGACAGGGAAATCTGGCTACACCTTC. Translating gives CASSPPGTGKSGYTF.

The genes are TRBV2 and TRBJ2-3; 9 bases match TRBD2. The V gene's germline CDR1 is SNHLY and CDR2 FYNNEI. V lost 0 bases to trimming and J lost 4 bases; unmatched junction nucleotides: 5. This CDR3 region has 16 residues. The CDR3 spells CASSEASKRGADTQYF. CDR3 DNA sequence: TGTGCCAGCAGTGAAGCAAGCAAGCGGGGGGCAGATACGCAGTATTTT.